This is a list of T cell receptor beta chains from one sample in a study of blood T cell repertoires in COVID-19. Using immunoSEQ multiplex PCR, the repertoire was profiled, and TCRdb retains in-frame clones only, with some absent. Found here are 40,000 to 55,000 clones, 85% to 90% of them singletons; the top ten hold about 26%. Source material: peripheral blood. The source is a human donor in a cohort sampled during active COVID-19. The CDR3 runs from the conserved cysteine through the conserved F or W. The order of the fields is CDR3 DNA, CDR3 protein, CDR3 length, J gene, D gene, clone size, V gene. D genes are given only for firm matches. Size is stated for part of the rows, as once, few or many counts, or as a class when the clone is expanded.

cdr3_nt: TGTGCCAGCAGTACCGGGACAGGGGGTCAGCCCCAGCATTTT
cdr3_aa: CASSTGTGGQPQHF
cdr3_length: 14
j_call: TRBJ1-5
d_call: TRBD1
clone_size: NA
v_call: TRBV2

cdr3_nt: TGCAGCGTTATATCGGACGCAGGGGCCGGGGAGCTGTTTTTT
cdr3_aa: CSVISDAGAGELFF
cdr3_length: 14
j_call: TRBJ2-2
d_call: NA
clone_size: NA
v_call: TRBV29-1

cdr3_nt: TGTGCCAGCAGCAAAGGGACGGAGGGCTCTGGAAACACCATATATTTT
cdr3_aa: CASSKGTEGSGNTIYF
cdr3_length: 16
j_call: TRBJ1-3
d_call: NA
clone_size: NA
v_call: TRBV21-1

cdr3_nt: TGTGCCAGCAGTTTAAGTCGGAGTAATGAAAAACTGTTTTTT
cdr3_aa: CASSLSRSNEKLFF
cdr3_length: 14
j_call: TRBJ1-4
d_call: NA
clone_size: few
v_call: TRBV27

cdr3_nt: TGCGCCAGCAGGCATCCGGGACAGGGCATTCGGAGAGGCTACACCTTC
cdr3_aa: CASRHPGQGIRRGYTF
cdr3_length: 16
j_call: TRBJ1-2
d_call: TRBD1
clone_size: NA
v_call: TRBV4-1

cdr3_nt: TGTGCCAGTAGTACCCGGACAGGGACTGAAGCTTTCTTT
cdr3_aa: CASSTRTGTEAFF
cdr3_length: 13
j_call: TRBJ1-1
d_call: TRBD1
clone_size: NA
v_call: TRBV19

cdr3_nt: TGTGCCACCAGCAGACCTACTGGGGGGGCTACTGAGCAGTACTTC
cdr3_aa: CATSRPTGGATEQYF
cdr3_length: 15
j_call: TRBJ2-7
d_call: NA
clone_size: NA
v_call: TRBV15

cdr3_nt: TGTGCCAGCAGTGAAGGACAGGATGGGGATACGCAGTATTTT
cdr3_aa: CASSEGQDGDTQYF
cdr3_length: 14
j_call: TRBJ2-3
d_call: NA
clone_size: NA
v_call: TRBV6-1

cdr3_nt: TGCAGCGTCGTCGGGTACAGGGAAGAGACCCAGTACTTC
cdr3_aa: CSVVGYREETQYF
cdr3_length: 13
j_call: TRBJ2-5
d_call: NA
clone_size: NA
v_call: TRBV29-1

cdr3_nt: TGTGCCAGCAGCCGTGTCCTAGGGGCTGAAGCTTTCTTT
cdr3_aa: CASSRVLGAEAFF
cdr3_length: 13
j_call: TRBJ1-1
d_call: NA
clone_size: NA
v_call: TRBV11-3

cdr3_nt: TGTGCCAGCAGCTCAGGACTAGAGGCCGGGGAGCTGTTTTTT
cdr3_aa: CASSSGLEAGELFF
cdr3_length: 14
j_call: TRBJ2-2
d_call: TRBD2
clone_size: NA
v_call: TRBV9

cdr3_nt: TGTCCCCGCAGCTCTAGCGGGGGGGCCGGGGAGCAGTTCTTC
cdr3_aa: CPRSSSGGAGEQFF
cdr3_length: 14
j_call: TRBJ2-1
d_call: TRBD2
clone_size: NA
v_call: TRBV9

cdr3_nt: TGCGCCAGCAGCTTGTTGGCTAGCGGGGGGAAAGAGACCCAGTACTTC
cdr3_aa: CASSLLASGGKETQYF
cdr3_length: 16
j_call: TRBJ2-5
d_call: TRBD2
clone_size: NA
v_call: TRBV5-1